The subject of this entry is one T cell receptor beta chain. With a much larger clone just one base away, this may be a read error. The data were obtained in a study of tumor-infiltrating lymphocytes in primary liver carcinoma. With 500 to 650 ng total RNA as template and a constant-region primer, TCR beta cDNA was made. For TCR beta, libraries were produced by three nested multiplex PCR rounds using slightly modified ARM-PCR. In the first two PCR rounds, TRBV1-TRBV30 forward primers were paired with a C-beta reverse primer, and each round lasted about 9 cycles. TCRdb reprocessed the multiplex PCR reads with MiXCR, giving one entry per CDR3 protein. The sample gives approximately 300,000 distinct CDR3 sequences, more than 55% of which show up once; approximately 9% is in the top ten. Trimming took off 9 bases at V and 0 bases at J, with 11 bases between the two ends. The CDR3 extends over 13 amino acids.

Blood RNA originated from unsorted whole blood, with germline DNA additionally extracted. Sequencing was carried out using peripheral blood. This clonotype was obtained from a man aged 35 to 55 with primary liver carcinoma and hepatitis B virus infection. The chain combines TRBV12-3 or TRBV12-4 with TRBJ1-2; D gene uncertain. CDR3: CARTLTPNYGYTF. The CDR3 DNA follows: TGTGCCAGGACCCTGACACCTAACTATGGCTACACCTTC.